These T cell receptor beta chains were read from a single sample in a study of PD-1 blockade in mismatch repair-deficient tumors. Generated by immunoSEQ multiplex PCR, the TCRdb table keeps only in-frame clones and is missing some. The sample lists some 100,000 clones, 82% occurring once. The sample was peripheral blood, taken 30 to 36 weeks after starting pembrolizumab. These receptors were collected from an adult with mismatch repair-deficient cancer. Both conserved end residues are part of each CDR3. A D gene is named only where the DNA matches it firmly. The size of a clone is reported for some rows only, either as once, few or many, or as a class for expanded clones.

d_call	cdr3_length	clone_size	v_call	j_call	cdr3_nt	cdr3_aa
.	12	many	TRBV29-1	TRBJ1-2	TGCAGCGCCTACTTCCTCAACTATGGCTACACCTTC	CSAYFLNYGYTF
TRBD2	15	.	TRBV29-1	TRBJ2-1	TGCAGCGTTCCAGGCGCGGGAGGGCCGTGGAGTGAGCAGTTCTTC	CSVPGAGGPWSEQFF
.	14	.	TRBV5-1	TRBJ2-1	TGCGCCAGCGCCAGCGGATGGTATGGCAATGAGCAGTTCTTC	CASASGWYGNEQFF
.	15	.	TRBV5-1	TRBJ1-1	TGCGCCAGCAGCTTGTTTGGGACCCAAGGGGCTGAAGCTTTCTTT	CASSLFGTQGAEAFF
TRBD2	16	.	TRBV4-3	TRBJ2-7	TGCGCCAGCAGTCAGGGCTTGACTAGCGCCCAATACGAGCAGTACTTC	CASSQGLTSAQYEQYF
.	15	.	TRBV7-2	TRBJ2-1	TGTGCCAGCAGCCGAGTGGGCCGATCCTACAATGAGCAGTTCTTC	CASSRVGRSYNEQFF
TRBD2	16	.	TRBV7-7	TRBJ2-1	TGTGCTAGCAGTTCCACTAGCGGGAGGGCTTACAATGAGCAGTTCTTC	CASSSTSGRAYNEQFF
.	13	.	TRBV19	TRBJ1-2	TGTGCCAGTAGTATTCCCGAAAACTATGGCTACACCTTC	CASSIPENYGYTF
TRBD1	15	.	TRBV10-3	TRBJ1-2	TGTGCCATCAGTGAGACCCGGGACAGGGCGTCTGGCTACACCTTC	CAISETRDRASGYTF
TRBD1	15	.	TRBV7-9	TRBJ1-6	TGTGCCAGCAGCCCGGGGACAGGGGGCTATTCACCCCTCCACTTT	CASSPGTGGYSPLHF
.	13	once	TRBV5-4	TRBJ2-5	TGTGCCAGCAGCTCGACCTGGCAGGAGACCCAGTACTTC	CASSSTWQETQYF
.	15	.	TRBV7-9	TRBJ1-5	TGTGCCAGCAGCGACGACGGATATAGCAATCAGCCCCAGCATTTT	CASSDDGYSNQPQHF
TRBD2	16	.	TRBV5-1	TRBJ2-1	TGCGCCAGCAGGTCTGGGACTAGCGGGGGAAGCGATGAGCAGTTCTTC	CASRSGTSGGSDEQFF
TRBD1	15	.	TRBV25-1	TRBJ1-3	TGTGCCAGCAGTGAAACAGGGGTTGCTGGAAACACCATATATTTT	CASSETGVAGNTIYF
.	15	once	TRBV25-1	TRBJ2-1	TGTGCCAGCAAACCCTTTGGGGGCTCCTACAATGAGCAGTTCTTC	CASKPFGGSYNEQFF
.	13	.	TRBV11-2	TRBJ2-1	TGTGCCAGCAGCTTTGGACCGAACAATGAGCAGTTCTTC	CASSFGPNNEQFF
.	15	.	TRBV19	TRBJ1-1	TGTGCCAGTAGGGATGCAGGGGCGACAAACACTGAAGCTTTCTTT	CASRDAGATNTEAFF
.	18	.	TRBV5-1	TRBJ1-1	TGCGCCAGCAGCCCTGAGGGACCCTTACGGAACATGAACACTGAAGCTTTCTTT	CASSPEGPLRNMNTEAFF
.	15	.	TRBV28	TRBJ1-5	TGTGCCAGCAGCCCTCCCCCGGGACTCGATCAGCCCCAGCATTTT	CASSPPPGLDQPQHF
.	14	.	TRBV6-5	TRBJ2-2	TGTGCCAGCAGTTACTCTTTCGGACAGGGGGAGCTGTTTTTT	CASSYSFGQGELFF
TRBD1	15	.	TRBV25-1	TRBJ1-2	TGTGCCAGCAACAAAGGAGGGACAGGGGATTATGGCTACACCTTC	CASNKGGTGDYGYTF
TRBD1	14	.	TRBV10-1	TRBJ1-1	TGCGCCAGCAGCGGGACAGGGGAGGACACTGAAGCTTTCTTT	CASSGTGEDTEAFF
.	14	.	TRBV7-9	TRBJ1-2	TGTGCCAGCAGCTTAGGGGGGGAAACGAACGGCTACACCTTC	CASSLGGETNGYTF
.	16	.	TRBV5-1	TRBJ1-2	TGCGCCAGCAGGGCACAGGTTTTGGGAGCTAACTATGGCTACACCTTC	CASRAQVLGANYGYTF
TRBD1	19	once	TRBV29-1	TRBJ2-2	TGCAGCGTTCCTATGGGACAGACGCGCCGGCCCACGAACACCGGGGAGCTGTTTTTT	CSVPMGQTRRPTNTGELFF
.	12	.	TRBV6-1	TRBJ2-7	TGTGCCAGCTTAACCAGGGAATACGAGCAGTACTTC	CASLTREYEQYF
TRBD1	14	.	TRBV5-1	TRBJ2-1	TGCGCCAGCAGCTGGATTCAGGGGGCGAATGAGCAGTTCTTC	CASSWIQGANEQFF
.	14	.	TRBV7-7	TRBJ2-5	TGTGCTAGCAGCGCGGATTGGGCGGGGGAGACCCAGTACTTC	CASSADWAGETQYF
TRBD1	14	.	TRBV19	TRBJ1-1	TGTGCCAGTAGCCTACAGGGGCTGAACACTGAAGCTTTCTTT	CASSLQGLNTEAFF
.	14	.	TRBV30	TRBJ2-3	TGTGCCTGGAGTGGGGGACGGCTCACAGATACGCAGTATTTT	CAWSGGRLTDTQYF
.	17	.	TRBV10-2	TRBJ2-2	TGCGCCAGCATCCGGGGGCGGGCAGGGTCTTACACCGGGGAGCTGTTTTTT	CASIRGRAGSYTGELFF
TRBD1	15	.	TRBV9	TRBJ2-3	TGTGCCAGCAGCGTTGGGACAGGGGTCTCAGATACGCAGTATTTT	CASSVGTGVSDTQYF
.	16	.	TRBV9	TRBJ2-6	TGTGCCAGCAGCGCCAGAACAGGGACCGGGGCCAACGTCCTGACTTTC	CASSARTGTGANVLTF
.	15	.	TRBV11-2	TRBJ1-1	TGTGCCAGCAGCTTACAGGGTGTCATGAACACTGAAGCTTTCTTT	CASSLQGVMNTEAFF
.	14	.	TRBV4-1	TRBJ2-5	TGCGCCAGCAGCCAAGATATAGCACAAGAGACCCAGTACTTC	CASSQDIAQETQYF
TRBD2	16	.	TRBV9	TRBJ2-2	TGTGCCAGCAGCGCGACGGGACTAGCGGGAACCGGGGAGCTGTTTTTT	CASSATGLAGTGELFF
.	17	.	TRBV7-9	TRBJ2-3	TGTGCCAGCAGCTTATCGTGGGGGACTTCTAGCACAGATACGCAGTATTTT	CASSLSWGTSSTDTQYF
.	13	.	TRBV6-1	TRBJ1-3	TGTGCCAGCAGTACCGATACTGGAAACACCATATATTTT	CASSTDTGNTIYF
TRBD1	14	.	TRBV7-7	TRBJ2-7	TGTGCTAGCAGCATTGGACAGGGATTCTACGAGCAGTACTTC	CASSIGQGFYEQYF
.	13	.	TRBV9	TRBJ2-5	TGTGCCAGCAGCGTACCGGGGAAAGAGACCCAGTACTTC	CASSVPGKETQYF
TRBD1	11	.	TRBV20-1	TRBJ2-3	TGCAGTGCTGAACAGGGGGATACGCAGTATTTT	CSAEQGDTQYF
.	15	once	TRBV7-3	TRBJ2-5	TGTGCCAGCAGCCCCGGCAGGGCGTTCGAAGAGACCCAGTACTTC	CASSPGRAFEETQYF
TRBD1	15	.	TRBV29-1	TRBJ2-1	TGCAGCGTTGACCCGGACAGGGGAATTCACAATGAGCAGTTCTTC	CSVDPDRGIHNEQFF
TRBD2	15	.	TRBV18	TRBJ2-3	TGTGCCAGCTCTCCCACGAGCGGGGGGACAGATACGCAGTATTTT	CASSPTSGGTDTQYF
TRBD2	19	.	TRBV7-9	TRBJ2-1	TGTGCCAGCAGCTTTGGACTAGCGGGATTTTTAATGTCCTACAATGAGCAGTTCTTC	CASSFGLAGFLMSYNEQFF
.	14	.	TRBV6-4	TRBJ1-2	TGTGCCAGCAGTGACAAGGGGGGAGAATATGGCTACACCTTC	CASSDKGGEYGYTF
.	13	.	TRBV7-6	TRBJ1-1	TGTGCCAGCAGCTTAGTACGAAACACTGAAGCTTTCTTT	CASSLVRNTEAFF
.	15	.	TRBV7-2	TRBJ2-3	TGTGCCAGCAGCTCTAGGATCTCGGGCACAGATACGCAGTATTTT	CASSSRISGTDTQYF
.	15	.	TRBV6-6	TRBJ1-2	TGTGCCAGCAGGAGGGACCAAACAGGGTTGTATGGCTACACCTTC	CASRRDQTGLYGYTF
TRBD1	15	.	TRBV6-5	TRBJ2-7	TGTGCCAGCACCCTATTAGGGACAGGTAACTACGAGCAGTACTTC	CASTLLGTGNYEQYF
TRBD2	15	.	TRBV6-5	TRBJ2-7	TGTGCCAGCAGTTACTCTAGCGGGAACCCCTACGAGCAGTACTTC	CASSYSSGNPYEQYF
.	16	once	TRBV5-6	TRBJ1-3	TGTGCCAGCAGCTTTCCATGGCGGAGCTCTGGAAACACCATATATTTT	CASSFPWRSSGNTIYF
TRBD2	15	.	TRBV29-1	TRBJ2-7	TGCAGCGTTCCCTATAGCGGGAGAGGGTCCTACGAGCAGTACTTC	CSVPYSGRGSYEQYF
.	13	.	TRBV2	TRBJ2-5	TGTGCCAGCAGTACCGACAGTGAAGAGACCCAGTACTTC	CASSTDSEETQYF
.	15	.	TRBV9	TRBJ2-1	TGTGCCAGCAGCCCAGGTTCCGCCTCCTACAATGAGCAGTTCTTC	CASSPGSASYNEQFF
.	17	.	TRBV27	TRBJ2-3	TGTGCCAGCAGTCAAAAGTACCGGGACCTGATCCCAGATACGCAGTATTTT	CASSQKYRDLIPDTQYF
.	15	.	TRBV6-1	TRBJ1-5	TGTGCCAGCAGTGAACAGGGGACTGGCAATCAGCCCCAGCATTTT	CASSEQGTGNQPQHF
.	14	.	TRBV7-9	TRBJ1-3	TGTGCCAGCAGCCCCAGCGGGGGGAGTAACACCATATATTTT	CASSPSGGSNTIYF
.	14	.	TRBV9	TRBJ2-1	TGTGCCAGCAGCGTAGAGCCTAGGGTCAACGAGCAGTTCTTC	CASSVEPRVNEQFF